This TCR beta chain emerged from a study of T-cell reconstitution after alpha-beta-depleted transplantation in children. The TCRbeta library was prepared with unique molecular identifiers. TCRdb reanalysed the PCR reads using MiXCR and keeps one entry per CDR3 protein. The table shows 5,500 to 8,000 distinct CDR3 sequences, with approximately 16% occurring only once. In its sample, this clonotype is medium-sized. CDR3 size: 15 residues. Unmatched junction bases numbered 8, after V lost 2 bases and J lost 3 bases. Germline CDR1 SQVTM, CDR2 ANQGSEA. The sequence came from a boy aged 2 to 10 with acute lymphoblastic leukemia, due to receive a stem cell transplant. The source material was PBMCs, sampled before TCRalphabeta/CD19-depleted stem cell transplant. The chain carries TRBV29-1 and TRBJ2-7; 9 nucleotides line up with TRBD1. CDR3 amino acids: CSVEWVRDRVYEQYF. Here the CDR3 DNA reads TGCAGCGTTGAATGGGTCCGGGACAGGGTCTACGAGCAGTACTTC.